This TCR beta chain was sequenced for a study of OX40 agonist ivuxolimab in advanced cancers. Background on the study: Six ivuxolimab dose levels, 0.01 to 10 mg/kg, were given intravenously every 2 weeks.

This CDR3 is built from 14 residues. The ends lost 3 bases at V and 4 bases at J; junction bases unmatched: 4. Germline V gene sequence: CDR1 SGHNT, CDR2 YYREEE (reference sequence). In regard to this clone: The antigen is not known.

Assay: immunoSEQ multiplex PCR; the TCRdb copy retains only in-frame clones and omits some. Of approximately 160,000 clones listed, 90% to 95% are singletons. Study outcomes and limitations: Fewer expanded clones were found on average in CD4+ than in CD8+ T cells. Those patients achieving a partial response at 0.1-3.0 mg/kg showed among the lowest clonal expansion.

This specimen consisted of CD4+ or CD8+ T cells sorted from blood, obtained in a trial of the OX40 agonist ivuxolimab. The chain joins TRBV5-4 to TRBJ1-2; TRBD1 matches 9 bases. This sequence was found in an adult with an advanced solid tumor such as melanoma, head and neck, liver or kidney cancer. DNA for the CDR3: TGTGCCAGCAGCTCCCGGGACAGGGCCTATGGCTACACCTTC. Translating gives CASSSRDRAYGYTF.